Listed here is a single T cell receptor beta chain. Its antigen is unidentified. TCRdb's copy holds only in-frame clones and misses some; the assay was immunoSEQ multiplex PCR. The sample carries approximately 2.3 million clones, just over 90% recorded once. These data originate in a study of shared clonotypes between healthy human individuals. The study, taken as a whole, reports: Limitation of the genetic and exposure-history diversity represented came from the few donors. Non-shared clonotypes had lower generation probabilities than those shared by all four donors.

The sequence was collected from a young man in good health. Some clones in this sample may be carry-over from other donors' samples. The sequencing sample was made of naive CD4+ T cells from PBMCs. Indicated subset: CD45RA+ positively selected.

The CDR3 region is CASSLLQPSTDTQYF. The CDR3, as DNA: TGCGCCAGCAGCTTGTTACAGCCTAGCACAGATACGCAGTATTTT. The V gene is TRBV5-1, the J gene TRBJ2-3; D remains unclear. The germline CDR1 and CDR2 sequences are SGHRS and YFSETQ. CDR3 length: 15 residues. V dropped 1 base and J dropped 0 bases, with 9 bases sitting between them.